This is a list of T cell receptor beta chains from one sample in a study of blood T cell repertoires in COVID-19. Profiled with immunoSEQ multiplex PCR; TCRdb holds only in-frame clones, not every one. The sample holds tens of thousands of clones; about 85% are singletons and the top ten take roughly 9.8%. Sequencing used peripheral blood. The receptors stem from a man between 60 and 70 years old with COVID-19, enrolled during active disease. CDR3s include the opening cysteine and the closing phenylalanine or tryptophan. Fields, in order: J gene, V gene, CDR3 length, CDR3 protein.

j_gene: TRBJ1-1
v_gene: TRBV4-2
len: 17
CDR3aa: CASSQDLAGTGDTGAFF

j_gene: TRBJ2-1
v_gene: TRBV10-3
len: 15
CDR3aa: CAITESAGNYNEQFF

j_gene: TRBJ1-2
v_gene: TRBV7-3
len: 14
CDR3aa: CASSFPGQFYGYTF

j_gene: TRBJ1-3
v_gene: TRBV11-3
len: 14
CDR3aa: CASSLGGSGNTIYF

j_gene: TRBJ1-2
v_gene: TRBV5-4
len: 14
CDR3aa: CASSSELGSYGYTF

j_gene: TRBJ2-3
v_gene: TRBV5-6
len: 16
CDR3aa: CASSHRTSGRADTQYF

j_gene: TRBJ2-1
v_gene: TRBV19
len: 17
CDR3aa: CASSMVVQGGLASEQFF

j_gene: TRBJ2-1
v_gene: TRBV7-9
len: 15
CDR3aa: CASSFGGELADEQFF

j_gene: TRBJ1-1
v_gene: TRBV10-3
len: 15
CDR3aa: CAIRVRATDPGKAFF

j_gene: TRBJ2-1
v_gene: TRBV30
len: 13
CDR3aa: CAWRDRSYNEQFF

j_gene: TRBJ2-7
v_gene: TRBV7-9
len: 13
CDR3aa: CASTPPGTYEQYF

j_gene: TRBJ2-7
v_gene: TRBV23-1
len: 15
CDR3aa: CASSQFYQGSYEQYF

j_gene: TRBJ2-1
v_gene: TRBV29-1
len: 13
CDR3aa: CSAEGQGDNEQFF

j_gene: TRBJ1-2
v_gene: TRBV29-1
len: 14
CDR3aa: CSVELQGPNYGYTF

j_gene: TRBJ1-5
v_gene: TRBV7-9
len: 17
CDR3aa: CASSSRRGQGVREPQHF

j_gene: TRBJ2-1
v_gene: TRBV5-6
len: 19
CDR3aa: CASSPLRPDQRGGYNEQFF

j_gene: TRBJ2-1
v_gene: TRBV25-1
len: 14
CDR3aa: CASTQTGGLNEQFF

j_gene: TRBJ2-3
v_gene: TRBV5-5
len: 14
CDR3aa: CASHGGVGTDTQYF

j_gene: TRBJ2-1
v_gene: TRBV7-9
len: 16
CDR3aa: CASSPTTQTRYNEQFF

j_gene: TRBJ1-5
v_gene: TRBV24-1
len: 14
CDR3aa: CATSDHGGGQPQHF

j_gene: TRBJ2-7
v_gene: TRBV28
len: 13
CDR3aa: CASSWGGSYEQYF

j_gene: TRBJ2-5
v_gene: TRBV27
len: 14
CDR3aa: CASSFAGYQETQYF

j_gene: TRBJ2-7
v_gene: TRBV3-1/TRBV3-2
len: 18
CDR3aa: CASSRGLAGHTSSYEQYF

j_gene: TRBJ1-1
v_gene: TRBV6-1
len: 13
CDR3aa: CASSEQTHTEAFF

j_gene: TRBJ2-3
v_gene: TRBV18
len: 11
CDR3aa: CASSEGDTQYF

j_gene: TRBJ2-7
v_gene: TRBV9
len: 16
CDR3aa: CASTLQGATVFYEQYF

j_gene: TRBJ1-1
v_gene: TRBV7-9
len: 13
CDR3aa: CASSSRRDTEAFF

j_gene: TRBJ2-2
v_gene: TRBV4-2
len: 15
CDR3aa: CASSRTDRDHGELFF

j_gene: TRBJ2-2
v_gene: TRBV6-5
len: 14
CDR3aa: CATRRELNTGELFF

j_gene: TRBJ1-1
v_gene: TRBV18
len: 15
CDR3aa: CASSPTGGDHEEAFF

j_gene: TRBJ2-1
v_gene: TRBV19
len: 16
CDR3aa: CASSISLGGLYNEQFF

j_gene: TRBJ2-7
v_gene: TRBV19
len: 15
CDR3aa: CASSSPGTATYEQYF

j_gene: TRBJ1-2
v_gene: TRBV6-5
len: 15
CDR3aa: CASSYLEGQGSGYTF

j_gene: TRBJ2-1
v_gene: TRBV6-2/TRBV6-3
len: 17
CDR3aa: CASSYAPGGPPVNEQFF

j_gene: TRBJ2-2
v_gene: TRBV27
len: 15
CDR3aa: CASSPSLRFTGELFF

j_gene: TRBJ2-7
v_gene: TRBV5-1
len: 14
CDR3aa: CASSLGSGEYEQYF

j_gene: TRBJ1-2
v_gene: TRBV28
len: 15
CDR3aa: CASSLSGGALVGYTF

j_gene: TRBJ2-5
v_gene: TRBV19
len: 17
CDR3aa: CASSIIRSGTGRETQYF

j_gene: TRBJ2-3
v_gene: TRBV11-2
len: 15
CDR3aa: CASSQKTGVADTQYF

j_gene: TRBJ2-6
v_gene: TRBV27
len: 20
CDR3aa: CASSSQGAGGYLTWANVLTF

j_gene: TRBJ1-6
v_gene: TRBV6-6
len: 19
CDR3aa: CASSRGGGLIGEVNSPLHF

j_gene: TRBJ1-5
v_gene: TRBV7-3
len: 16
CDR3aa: CASSPTPSTGQGPQHF

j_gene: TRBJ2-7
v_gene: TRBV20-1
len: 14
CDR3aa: CSASGQGLQYEQYF

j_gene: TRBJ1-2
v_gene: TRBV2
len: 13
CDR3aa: CASSNQQGYGYTF

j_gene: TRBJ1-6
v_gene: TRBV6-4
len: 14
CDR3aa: CASSDAYKSSPLHF

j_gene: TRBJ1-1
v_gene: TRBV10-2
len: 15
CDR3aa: CASIRREGMNTEAFF

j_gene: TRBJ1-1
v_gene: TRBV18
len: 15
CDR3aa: CASSPPTGWETEAFF

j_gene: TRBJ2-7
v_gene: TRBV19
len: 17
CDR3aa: CASLRIKQYGRASEQYF

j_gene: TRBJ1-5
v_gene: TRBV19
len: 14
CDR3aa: CASSWGGNNQPQHF

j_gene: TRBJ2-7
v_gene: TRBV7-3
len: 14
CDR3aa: CASSLFPGTYEQYF

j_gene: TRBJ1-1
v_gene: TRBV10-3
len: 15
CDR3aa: CAIRDTGTGGEEAFF

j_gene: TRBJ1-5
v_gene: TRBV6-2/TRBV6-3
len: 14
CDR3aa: CASSFTASNQPQHF

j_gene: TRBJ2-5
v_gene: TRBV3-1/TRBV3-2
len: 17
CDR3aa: CASSQWTSGALQETQYF

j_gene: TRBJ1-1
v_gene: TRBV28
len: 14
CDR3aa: CASSLLSGDTEAFF

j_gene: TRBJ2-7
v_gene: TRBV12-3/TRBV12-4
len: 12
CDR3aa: CASRRTSGWQYF

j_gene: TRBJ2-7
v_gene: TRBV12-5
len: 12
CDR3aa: CASGGGQDRGYF